This T cell receptor (beta chain) was recovered during a study of OX40 agonist ivuxolimab in advanced cancers. Study-level background: Ivuxolimab, which is an agonistic anti-OX40 (CD134) antibody, was administered to the patients.

Deletions cut 5 bases from V and 2 bases from J, with 15 bases between. CDR3 size: 15 residues. CDR1 SGHAT and CDR2 FQNNGV come from the germline V gene. This clone showed up just once. The cohort excluded patients with autoimmune disease history or systemic immunosuppression. Sequenced by immunoSEQ multiplex PCR; TCRdb stores in-frame clones only, minus some. The table records 95,000 to 100,000 clones, roughly 80% of them present only once. The specimen was CD4+ or CD8+ T cells sorted from blood, collected in a trial of the OX40 agonist ivuxolimab. The receptor was isolated from an adult with an advanced solid tumor such as melanoma, head and neck, liver or kidney cancer. The J gene is TRBJ2-5, the V gene TRBV11-2; D possibly corresponds to TRBD2 (7 bases). The DNA for the CDR3 is TGTGCCAGCAGCCTGGGGGGGGCGGGTCAAGAGACCCAGTACTTC. As protein: CASSLGGAGQETQYF.